This T cell receptor (beta chain) was recorded in a study of blood T cell repertoires in COVID-19. There are 15 residues in the CDR3. Per the germline V gene, CDR1 is SGHVS and CDR2 is FQNEAQ. V gave up 3 bases and J gave up 6 bases; unmatched junction bases: 9. Profiled with immunoSEQ multiplex PCR; TCRdb holds only in-frame clones, not every one. This sample yields 200,000 to 250,000 clones, of which 86% are seen a single time; roughly 5.7% belongs to the top ten. The rearrangement uses TRBV7-8 and TRBJ2-7; 9 bases match TRBD1. Sequenced sample: peripheral blood. This receptor was identified in a man older than 75 with acute or convalescent COVID-19. The CDR3 coding sequence is TGTGCCAGCAGCTTCGGGGGACAGGGTTTGGGCGAGCAGTACTTC. It translates to CASSFGGQGLGEQYF.